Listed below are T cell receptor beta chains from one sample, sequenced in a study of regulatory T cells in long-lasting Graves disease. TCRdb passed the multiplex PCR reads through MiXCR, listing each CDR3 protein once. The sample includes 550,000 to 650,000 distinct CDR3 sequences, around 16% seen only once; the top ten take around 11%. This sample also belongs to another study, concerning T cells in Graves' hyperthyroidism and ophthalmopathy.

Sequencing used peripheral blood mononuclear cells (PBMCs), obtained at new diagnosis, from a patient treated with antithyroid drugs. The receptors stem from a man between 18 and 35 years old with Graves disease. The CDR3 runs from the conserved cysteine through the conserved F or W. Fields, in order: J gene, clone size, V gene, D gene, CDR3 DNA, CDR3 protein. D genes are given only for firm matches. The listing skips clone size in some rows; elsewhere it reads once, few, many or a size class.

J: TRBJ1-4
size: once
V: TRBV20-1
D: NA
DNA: TGCAGTGCTAGAGATCGAAGGGAAGGGACTGTAAATGAAAAACTGTTTTTT
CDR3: CSARDRREGTVNEKLFF

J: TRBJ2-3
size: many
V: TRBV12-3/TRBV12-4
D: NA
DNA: TGTGCCAGCAGTACCCTCCAAGAAGCTAGCACAGATACGCAGTATTTT
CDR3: CASSTLQEASTDTQYF

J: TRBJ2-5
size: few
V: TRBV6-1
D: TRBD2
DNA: TGTGCCAGCGGCAACCCCACTAGCGGACAAGAGACCCAGTACTTC
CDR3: CASGNPTSGQETQYF

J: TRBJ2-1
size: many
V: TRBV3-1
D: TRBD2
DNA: TGTGCCAGCAGCCAAGCAGGGACTAGCGGGATGAAACAGTTCTTC
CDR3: CASSQAGTSGMKQFF

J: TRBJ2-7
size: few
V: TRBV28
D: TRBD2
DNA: TGTGCCAGCAGTTTAGGGCGGGGGGGCATCTACGAGCAGTACTTC
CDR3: CASSLGRGGIYEQYF

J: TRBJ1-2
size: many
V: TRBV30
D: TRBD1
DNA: TGTGCCTGGAAGAACCTCCGAGGACAGGGGGCCGATGGCTACACCTTC
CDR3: CAWKNLRGQGADGYTF

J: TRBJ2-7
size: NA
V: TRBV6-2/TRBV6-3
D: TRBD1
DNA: TGTGCCAGCAGTGTTCCGGGACAGCCATACGAGCAGTACTTC
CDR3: CASSVPGQPYEQYF

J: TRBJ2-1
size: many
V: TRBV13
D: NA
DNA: TGTGCCAGCAGCTTACCCCCGGGACAAGGCAATGAGCAGTTCTTC
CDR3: CASSLPPGQGNEQFF

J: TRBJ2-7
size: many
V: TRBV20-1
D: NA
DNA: TGCAGTGTGCGACGCAGCTCCTACGAGCAGTACTTC
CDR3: CSVRRSSYEQYF

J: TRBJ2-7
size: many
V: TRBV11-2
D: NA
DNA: TGTGCCAGCAGCTTAGAAGGGGTTAGGGCCTACGAGCAGTACTTC
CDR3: CASSLEGVRAYEQYF

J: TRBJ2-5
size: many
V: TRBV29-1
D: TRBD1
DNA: TGCAGCGTTGAACCCCGGACAGGGGGTCCACAAGAGACCCAGTACTTC
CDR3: CSVEPRTGGPQETQYF

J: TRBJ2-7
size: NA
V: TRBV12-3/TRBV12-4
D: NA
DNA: TGTGCCAGCAGCCCACCCCGGGGGACTGAGGAGCAGTACTTC
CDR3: CASSPPRGTEEQYF

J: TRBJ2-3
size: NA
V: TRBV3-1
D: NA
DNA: TGTGCCAGCAGCGCTACCGGGACTGAGACAGATACGCAGTATTTT
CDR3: CASSATGTETDTQYF

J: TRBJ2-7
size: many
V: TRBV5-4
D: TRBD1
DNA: TGTGCCAGCACAAGGGACAGAGCGTACGAGCAGTACTTC
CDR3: CASTRDRAYEQYF

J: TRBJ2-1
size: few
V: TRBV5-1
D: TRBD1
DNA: TGCGCCAGCAGCTTGTGGACAGGGGCCAATGAGCAGTTCTTC
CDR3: CASSLWTGANEQFF

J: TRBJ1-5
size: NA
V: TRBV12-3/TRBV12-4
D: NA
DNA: TGTGCCAGCAGAGAGGGGGAACAGATCAATCAACCCCAGCATTTT
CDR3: CASREGEQINQPQHF

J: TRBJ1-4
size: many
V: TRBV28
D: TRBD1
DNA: TGTGCCAGCAGTGGGACAGTCTATAATGAAAAACTGTTTTTT
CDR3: CASSGTVYNEKLFF

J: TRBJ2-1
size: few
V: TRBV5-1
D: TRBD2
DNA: TGCGCCAGCAGCCGTAGCGGGAGTAAAAATGAGCAGTTCTTC
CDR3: CASSRSGSKNEQFF

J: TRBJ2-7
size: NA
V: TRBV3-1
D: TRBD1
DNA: TGTGCCAGCAGCCAACCGGGACAGACGTCCTACGAGCAGTACTTC
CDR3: CASSQPGQTSYEQYF

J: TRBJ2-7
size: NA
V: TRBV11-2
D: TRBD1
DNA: TGTGCCAGCAGCCCTACGACAGGGACCTACGAGCAGTACTTC
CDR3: CASSPTTGTYEQYF

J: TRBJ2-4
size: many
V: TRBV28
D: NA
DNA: TGTGCCAGCAAGGGGGGTGGTTTAGCCAAAAACATTCAGTACTTC
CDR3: CASKGGGLAKNIQYF

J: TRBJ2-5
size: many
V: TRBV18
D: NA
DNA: TGTGCCAGCTCACCCGGGAGACAAGAGACCCAGTACTTC
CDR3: CASSPGRQETQYF

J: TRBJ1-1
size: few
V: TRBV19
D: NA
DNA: TGTGCCAGTACGAGGAAAGCCTTTGGGAACACTGAAGCTTTCTTT
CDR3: CASTRKAFGNTEAFF

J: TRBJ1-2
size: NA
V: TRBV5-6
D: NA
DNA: TGTGCCAGCAGCTTGATTTTTGGGGATAGCTATGGCTACACCTTC
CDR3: CASSLIFGDSYGYTF

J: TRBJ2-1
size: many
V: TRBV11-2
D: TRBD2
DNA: TGTGCCAGCAGTCTCGTCACTAGCGGGATTGATGAGCAGTTCTTC
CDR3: CASSLVTSGIDEQFF

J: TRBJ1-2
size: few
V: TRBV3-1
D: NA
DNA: TGTGCCAGCAGCCAAGATTTCGGCCAGTACTATGGCTACACCTTC
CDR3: CASSQDFGQYYGYTF

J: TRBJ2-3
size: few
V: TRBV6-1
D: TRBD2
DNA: TGTGCCAGCACTCCGGCGGGAGGGAGGGATACGCAGTATTTT
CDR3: CASTPAGGRDTQYF

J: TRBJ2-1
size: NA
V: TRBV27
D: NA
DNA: TGTGCCAGCATGGGGGGCAGGGGAAATGAGCAGTTCTTC
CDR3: CASMGGRGNEQFF

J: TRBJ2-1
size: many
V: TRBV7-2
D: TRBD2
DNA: TGTGCCAGCAGCTTTTCTGGGTTACTAGCGGGAGAGCAGTTCTTC
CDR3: CASSFSGLLAGEQFF

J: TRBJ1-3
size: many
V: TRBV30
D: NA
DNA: TGTGCCTGGAATAGCGGGGCTGGAAACACCATATATTTT
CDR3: CAWNSGAGNTIYF

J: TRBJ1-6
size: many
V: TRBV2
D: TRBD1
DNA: TGTGCCAGCAGTTTACAGGGGATGGAGAATTCACCCCTCCACTTT
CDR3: CASSLQGMENSPLHF

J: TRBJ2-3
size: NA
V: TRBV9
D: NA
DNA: TGTGCCAGCAGCGCGGACTATAGGGATACGCAGTATTTT
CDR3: CASSADYRDTQYF

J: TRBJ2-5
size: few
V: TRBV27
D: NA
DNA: TGTGCCAGCAGTTTATCAGTGGGCCCGAAAGAGACCCAGTACTTC
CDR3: CASSLSVGPKETQYF

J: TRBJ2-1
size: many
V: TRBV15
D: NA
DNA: TGTGCCACCAGCCCAGACTCCCTACGATACAATGAGCAGTTCTTC
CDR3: CATSPDSLRYNEQFF

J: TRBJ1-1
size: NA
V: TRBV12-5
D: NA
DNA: TGTGCTAGTGGTTTGGTACACGAGCAGGCCACGGGGAACACTGAAGCTTTCTTT
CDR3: CASGLVHEQATGNTEAFF

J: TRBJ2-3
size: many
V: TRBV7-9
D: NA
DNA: TGTGCCAGCAGCTATACAGGAAGATCCGAAGATACGCAGTATTTT
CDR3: CASSYTGRSEDTQYF

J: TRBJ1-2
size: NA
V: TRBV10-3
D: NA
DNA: TGTGCCATCAGTGAGTCTGCGGGGGGCGCGGGCTATGGCTACACCTTC
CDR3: CAISESAGGAGYGYTF

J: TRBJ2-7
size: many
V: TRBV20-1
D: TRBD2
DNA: TGCAGTGCTAGAATGGCTAGCGGGAGCTCCTACGAGCAGTACTTC
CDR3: CSARMASGSSYEQYF

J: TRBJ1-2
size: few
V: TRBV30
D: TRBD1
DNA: TGTGCCCGGGGGACTCTGAGTAAGGGACAGCTGGATGGCTACACCTTC
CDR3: CARGTLSKGQLDGYTF

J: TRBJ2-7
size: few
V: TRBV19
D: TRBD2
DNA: TGTGCCAGTAGTCCCGGGACTAAAAGCTACGAGCAGTACTTC
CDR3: CASSPGTKSYEQYF

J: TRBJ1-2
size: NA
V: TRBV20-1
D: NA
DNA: TGCAGTGCGTCCCGGGGGGAAAATGGCTACACCTTC
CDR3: CSASRGENGYTF

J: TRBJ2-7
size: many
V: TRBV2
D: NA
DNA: TGTGCCAGCAGTGGAACAGGAATCTACGAGCAGTACTTC
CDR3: CASSGTGIYEQYF

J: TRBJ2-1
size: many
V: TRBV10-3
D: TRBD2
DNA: TGTGCCATCAGTGAGTCCCCCAGGACTAGCGGGAACGAGCAGTTCTTC
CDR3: CAISESPRTSGNEQFF

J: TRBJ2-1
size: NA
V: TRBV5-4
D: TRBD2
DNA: TGTGCCAGCAGCACCTCTAGCGGGAGTGGAAATGAGCAGTTCTTC
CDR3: CASSTSSGSGNEQFF

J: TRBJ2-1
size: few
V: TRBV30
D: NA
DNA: TGTGCCTGTGTTAGAGGAAGGAATGAGCAGTTCTTC
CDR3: CACVRGRNEQFF

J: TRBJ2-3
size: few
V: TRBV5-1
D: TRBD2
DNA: TGCGCCAGCAGCTCTGAACTAGCGGGAGCAGATACGCAGTATTTT
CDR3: CASSSELAGADTQYF

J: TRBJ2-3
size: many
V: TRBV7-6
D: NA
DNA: TGTGCCAGCAGCTTAGATAGGGGACTCCGCACAGATACGCAGTATTTT
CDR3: CASSLDRGLRTDTQYF

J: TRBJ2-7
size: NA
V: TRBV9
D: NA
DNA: TGTGCCAGCAGCGCCAGACCAGATTCCTACGAGCAGTACTTC
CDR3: CASSARPDSYEQYF

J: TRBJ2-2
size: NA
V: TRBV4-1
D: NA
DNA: TGCGCCAGCAGCCAAGTTGGGTACACCGGGGAGCTGTTTTTT
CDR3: CASSQVGYTGELFF

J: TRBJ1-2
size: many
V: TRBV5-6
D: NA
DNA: TGTGCCAGCAGCTTGGGTCGGATCTATGGCTACACCTTC
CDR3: CASSLGRIYGYTF

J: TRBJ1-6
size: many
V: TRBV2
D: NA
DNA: TGTGCCAGCATGGCTGGTATCGGTTCACCCCTCCACTTT
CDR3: CASMAGIGSPLHF

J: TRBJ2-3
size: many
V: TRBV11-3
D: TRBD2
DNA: TGTGCCAGCAGCTTAGGTGGGCGGGAGACCGCAGATACGCAGTATTTT
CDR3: CASSLGGRETADTQYF